The next 17 T cell receptor beta chains were all read from a single sample in a study of blood T cell repertoires in COVID-19. This table comes from immunoSEQ multiplex PCR, and its TCRdb copy is limited to in-frame clones, with some not included. The data contain about 230,000 clones, just under 90% of them seen just once; the ten biggest clones take up about 4%. The sequencing input was PBMCs or T cells enriched from blood (not recorded which). All receptors come from a woman in her thirties with acute COVID-19.

J is TRBJ2-7 and V is TRBV2; 10 bases agree with TRBD2. The V segment lost 4 bases and the J segment 1 base; nucleotides outside the gene matches: 4. CDR3 length: 15 residues. Germline V gene sequence: CDR1 SNHLY, CDR2 FYNNEI. The CDR3 DNA sequence: TGTGCCAGCAGTGCTAGCGGGGGCGTATCCTACGAGCAGTACTTC. This translates into CASSASGGVSYEQYF.

J is TRBJ1-5 and V is TRBV5-1, with D uncertain. The CDR3 runs 14 residues. Looked up from germline, CDR1 is SGHRS and CDR2 is YFSETQ. Trimming stripped 1 base from V and 6 bases from J, with 11 bases between. The CDR3 DNA follows: TGCGCCAGCAGCTTGATGGGAGAAAGTCAGCCCCAGCATTTT. Its translation: CASSLMGESQPQHF.

The chain links TRBV29-1 to TRBJ1-5, with a tentative D call TRBD1 (6 bases). The ends were cut back, 5 bases at V and 5 bases at J, with 19 bases in the middle. The CDR3 has 15 residues. CDR1 is SQVTM and CDR2 is ANQGSEA in the germline V gene. The CDR3: CSVQGTGFGDQPQHF. The CDR3 nucleotides are TGCAGCGTTCAGGGTACAGGGTTCGGAGATCAGCCCCAGCATTTT.

The chain carries TRBV5-1 and TRBJ2-7, with no clear D. V lost 0 bases, J lost 6 bases, and 10 bases lay in between. CDR3 size: 13 residues. Germline V gene data show CDR1 as SGHRS and CDR2 as YFSETQ. CDR3 DNA: TGCGCCAGCAGCTTGGGGGCTGTACCCGAGCAGTACTTC. Translating it yields CASSLGAVPEQYF. The full variable domain, in which reference TRBV5-1 and TRBJ2-7 provide the parts outside the CDR3, is KAGVTQTPRYLIKTRGQQVTLSCSPISGHRSVSWYQQTPGQGLQFLFEYFSETQRNKGNFPGRFSGRQFSNSRSEMNVSTLELGDSALYLCASSLGAVPEQYFGPGTRLTVT.

The rearrangement joins TRBV7-8 to TRBJ1-5; D not certain. The CDR3 has 13 residues. Germline values: CDR1 SGHVS, CDR2 FQNEAQ. Deletions cut 7 bases from V and 3 bases from J, with 10 bases between. CDR3 region: CASTPFYNQPQHF. The CDR3 DNA is TGTGCCAGCACCCCTTTCTACAATCAGCCCCAGCATTTT.

This clone was observed once. The rearrangement joins TRBV19 to TRBJ1-5; D is uncertain. This CDR3 spans 14 amino acids. Germline values: CDR1 LNHDA, CDR2 SQIVND (reference sequence). V was clipped by 5 bases and J by 7 bases, with 15 bases between them. Here the CDR3 reads CASSPGAFGQPQHF. DNA for the CDR3: TGTGCCAGTAGTCCCGGAGCGTTCGGACAGCCCCAGCATTTT.

V and J are TRBV18 and TRBJ1-1; 9 nucleotides match TRBD1. Trimming cost V 4 bases and J 4 bases; bases outside gene matches: 10. The CDR3 has 16 residues. CDR1 is KGHSH, CDR2 LQKENI, per germline. The CDR3 DNA is TGTGCCAGCTCACGCTACCGACAGGGGGAGGGCACTGAAGCTTTCTTT. Its translation: CASSRYRQGEGTEAFF.

J is TRBJ1-3 and V is TRBV2; 7 bases line up with TRBD1. The CDR3 covers 15 residues. Germline CDR1 SNHLY, CDR2 FYNNEI. After removal of 8 bases from V and 0 bases from J, the junction contained 7 bases not matched to a gene. The CDR3 reads CASGDSRPSGNTIYF. DNA for the CDR3: TGTGCCAGCGGGGACAGCCGCCCCTCTGGAAACACCATATATTTT.

The chain combines TRBV14 with TRBJ1-2; D ambiguous. The germline V and J ends were trimmed by 0 bases and 13 bases, with 21 bases remaining between them. Per germline, CDR1 SGHDN and CDR2 FVKESK. CDR3 length: 15 amino acids. The DNA for the CDR3 is TGTGCCAGCAGCCAAGATAGCGGTTGGTCAGCCCTGCCCACCTTC. Its protein is CASSQDSGWSALPTF.

The rearrangement links TRBV2 to TRBJ2-2; TRBD1 aligns across 11 bases. Germline V gene sequence: CDR1 SNHLY, CDR2 FYNNEI. The V segment lost 6 bases and the J segment 5 bases; nucleotides outside the gene matches: 11. This CDR3 has 17 residues. This CDR3 is CASRLGQGVRRTGELFF. DNA for the CDR3: TGTGCCAGCAGACTGGGACAGGGGGTCCGTCGGACCGGGGAGCTGTTTTTT.

This chain uses TRBV3-1 (or the pseudogene TRBV3-2) with TRBJ2-5; no reliable D call. Germline V gene lookup returns CDR1 LGHDT and CDR2 YNNKEL (reference sequence). Trimming removed 0 bases at V and 5 bases at J, with 7 bases between. The CDR3 totals 13 residues. CDR3 in DNA: TGTGCCAGCAGCCAAGATTTGAGGGAGACCCAGTACTTC. Its translation: CASSQDLRETQYF.

The chain couples TRBV3-1 (or the pseudogene TRBV3-2) to TRBJ1-2, with D possibly TRBD1 on 5 matching bases. Germline loops: CDR1 LGHDT, CDR2 YNNKEL (reference sequence). The V gene lost 0 bases and the J gene lost 1 base, with 12 bases spanning the gap. CDR3 length: 16 amino acids. CDR3 sequence: CASSQESTGGNYGYTF. The CDR3 bases are TGTGCCAGCAGCCAAGAATCCACAGGCGGTAACTATGGCTACACCTTC.

The chain recombines TRBV7-9 with TRBJ1-4, with D uncertain. V was clipped by 2 bases and J by 8 bases, with 9 bases between them. Germline values: CDR1 SEHNR, CDR2 FQNEAQ (reference sequence). This CDR3 is 13 amino acids long. CDR3 DNA: TGTGCCAGCAGCTTAAATTTACAGGAAAAACTGTTTTTT. This codes for CASSLNLQEKLFF.

J is TRBJ2-7 and V is TRBV15; 8 bases agree with TRBD2. Germline lookup yields CDR1 LNHNV and CDR2 YYDKDF (reference sequence). The CDR3 runs to 20 residues. J gave up 1 base and V 2 bases, and 19 bases lay outside the gene matches. CDR3 in DNA: TGTGCCACCAGCAGATTTTCAGGGCGGGAGGCGGTGACTTTATCCTACGAGCAGTACTTC. Translating it yields CATSRFSGREAVTLSYEQYF.

This chain joins TRBV19 and TRBJ1-4; 9 nucleotides agree with TRBD1. The CDR3 is 15 residues long. V was pared by 3 bases and J by 8 bases, with 7 bases of the junction left unmatched. From germline, CDR1 is LNHDA and CDR2 SQIVND (reference sequence). Here the CDR3 reads CASSMMDRGGEKLFF. In DNA form, the CDR3 reads TGTGCCAGTAGTATGATGGACAGGGGAGGGGAAAAACTGTTTTTT.

The chain couples TRBV12-5 to TRBJ2-1, with a weak D call TRBD2 (5 bases). Trimming shortened V by 2 bases and J by 5 bases, and 22 bases separated the two germline ends. The CDR3 is 18 amino acids. CDR1 LGHNT and CDR2 FRNRAP come from the germline V gene. CDR3 DNA: TGTGCTAGTGGTTTGTTGCCATTGGGTCGGGGTGAAAACAATGAGCAGTTCTTC. Translating gives CASGLLPLGRGENNEQFF.

The V gene is TRBV30, the J gene TRBJ1-5, with unresolved D. The germline V and J ends were trimmed by 5 bases and 11 bases, with 13 bases remaining between them. This CDR3 region has 11 residues. CDR1 is GTSNPN, CDR2 SVGIG, per germline (reference sequence). CDR3 sequence reads: CAWASDESQHF. Here the CDR3 DNA reads TGTGCCTGGGCCAGCGACGAGTCCCAGCATTTT.